Listed below are T cell receptor beta chains from one sample, sequenced in a study of Graves' ophthalmopathy and Graves' hyperthyroidism. MiXCR was run by TCRdb on the multiplex PCR reads, yielding one entry per CDR3 protein. The sample lists approximately 160,000 distinct CDR3 sequences, just under 40% seen once, with about 8.2% in the top ten. The material sequenced was peripheral blood. All receptors derive from a young man with Graves' ophthalmopathy. The CDR3 runs from the conserved cysteine through the conserved F or W. Fields, in order: CDR3 length, clone size, J gene, V gene, D gene, CDR3 protein, CDR3 DNA. D genes are given only for firm matches. Clone size appears in some rows only: once, few, many, or a class for an expanded clone.

length: 11; size: NA; J: TRBJ2-7; V: TRBV6-2/TRBV6-3; D: NA; CDR3: CASTHSYEQYF; DNA: TGTGCCAGCACCCACAGCTACGAGCAGTACTTC
length: 17; size: NA; J: TRBJ2-7; V: TRBV11-2; D: NA; CDR3: CASSLDPRASLFREQYF; DNA: TGTGCCAGCAGCTTAGACCCCCGCGCCTCGTTATTTCGTGAGCAGTACTTC
length: 13; size: many; J: TRBJ1-6; V: TRBV12-3/TRBV12-4; D: NA; CDR3: CASSPDIHSPLHF; DNA: TGTGCCAGCAGTCCGGACATCCACTCACCCCTCCACTTT
length: 14; size: NA; J: TRBJ1-2; V: TRBV27; D: NA; CDR3: CASSLGRGIYGYTF; DNA: TGTGCCAGCAGTTTAGGCCGAGGGATCTATGGCTACACCTTC
length: 14; size: many; J: TRBJ1-3; V: TRBV12-3/TRBV12-4; D: NA; CDR3: CASRRETQGNTIYF; DNA: TGTGCCAGTCGCCGGGAGACCCAAGGAAACACCATATATTTT
length: 16; size: many; J: TRBJ1-5; V: TRBV6-5; D: NA; CDR3: CASSRNPGRANQPQHF; DNA: TGTGCCAGCAGTAGGAACCCCGGAAGAGCCAATCAGCCCCAGCATTTT
length: 18; size: NA; J: TRBJ2-6; V: TRBV27; D: NA; CDR3: CASSLGVPLKSGANVLTF; DNA: TGTGCCAGCAGTTTAGGGGTTCCTCTTAAGTCTGGGGCCAACGTCCTGACTTTC
length: 14; size: many; J: TRBJ2-7; V: TRBV5-1; D: TRBD2; CDR3: CASSLGTSGYEQYF; DNA: TGTGCCAGCAGTTTGGGGACTAGCGGCTACGAGCAGTACTTC
length: 11; size: many; J: TRBJ1-2; V: TRBV12-3/TRBV12-4; D: TRBD1; CDR3: CASSFTGDYTF; DNA: TGTGCCAGCAGTTTTACAGGGGACTACACCTTC
length: 15; size: few; J: TRBJ2-7; V: TRBV6-1; D: NA; CDR3: CASSSRTGNSYEQYF; DNA: TGTGCCAGCAGTAGCAGAACAGGGAACTCCTACGAGCAGTACTTC
length: 11; size: many; J: TRBJ2-7; V: TRBV30; D: NA; CDR3: CAWSVSREQYF; DNA: TGTGCCTGGAGTGTCTCCCGCGAGCAGTACTTC